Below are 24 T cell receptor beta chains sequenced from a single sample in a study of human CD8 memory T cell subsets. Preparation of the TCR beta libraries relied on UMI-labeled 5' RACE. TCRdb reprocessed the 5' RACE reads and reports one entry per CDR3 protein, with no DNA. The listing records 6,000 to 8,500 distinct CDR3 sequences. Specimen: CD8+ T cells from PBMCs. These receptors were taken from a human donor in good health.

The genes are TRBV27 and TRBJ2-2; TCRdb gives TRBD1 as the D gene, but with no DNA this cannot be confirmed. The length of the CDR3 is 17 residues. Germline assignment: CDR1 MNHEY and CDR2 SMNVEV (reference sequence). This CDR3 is CASSTYPGTENTGELFF.

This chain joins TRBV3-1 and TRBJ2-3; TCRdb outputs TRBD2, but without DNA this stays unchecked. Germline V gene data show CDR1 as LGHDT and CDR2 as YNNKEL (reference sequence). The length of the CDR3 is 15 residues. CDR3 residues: CASSQSGSSRDTQYF.

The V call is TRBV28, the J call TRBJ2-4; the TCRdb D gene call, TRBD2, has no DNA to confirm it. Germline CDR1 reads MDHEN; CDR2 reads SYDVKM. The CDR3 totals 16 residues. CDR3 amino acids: CASSGNWASAKNIQYF. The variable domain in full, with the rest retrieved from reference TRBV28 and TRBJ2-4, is DVKVTQSSRYLVKRTGEKVFLECVQDMDHENMFWYRQDPGLGLRLIYFSYDVKMKEKGDIPEGYSVSREKKERFSLILESASTNQTSMYLCASSGNWASAKNIQYFGAGTRLSVL.

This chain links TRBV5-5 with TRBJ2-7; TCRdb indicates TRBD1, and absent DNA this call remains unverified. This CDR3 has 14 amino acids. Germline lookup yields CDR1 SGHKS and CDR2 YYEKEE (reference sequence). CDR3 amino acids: CASSLEGAPLEQYF.

CDR3 sequence reads: CASSTLAGVDEQYF. The chain carries TRBV6-2 or TRBV6-3 and TRBJ2-7; TCRdb's assignment of TRBD2 cannot be checked, as there is no DNA. Germline V gene data show CDR1 as MNHEY and CDR2 as SVGEGT. The length of the CDR3 is 14 residues.

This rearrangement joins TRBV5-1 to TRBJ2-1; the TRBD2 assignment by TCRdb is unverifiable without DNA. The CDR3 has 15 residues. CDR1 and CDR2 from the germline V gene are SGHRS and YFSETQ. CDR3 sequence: CASSLAGADNNEQFF.

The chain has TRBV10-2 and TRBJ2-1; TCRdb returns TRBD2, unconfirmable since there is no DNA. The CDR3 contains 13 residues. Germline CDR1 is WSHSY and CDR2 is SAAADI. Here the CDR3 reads CASSETSETQQFF.

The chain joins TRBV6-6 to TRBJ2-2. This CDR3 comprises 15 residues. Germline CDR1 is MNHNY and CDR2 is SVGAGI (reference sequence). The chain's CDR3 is CASSYVSGNTGELFF.

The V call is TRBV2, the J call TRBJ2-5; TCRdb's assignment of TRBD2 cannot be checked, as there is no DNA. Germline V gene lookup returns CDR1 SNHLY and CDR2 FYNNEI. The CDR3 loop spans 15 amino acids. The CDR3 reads CASRELAGLGETQYF.

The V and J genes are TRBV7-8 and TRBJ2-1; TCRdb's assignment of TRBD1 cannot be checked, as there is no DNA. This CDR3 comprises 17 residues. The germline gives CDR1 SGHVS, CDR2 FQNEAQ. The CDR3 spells CASSSTPGGGAYNEQFF.

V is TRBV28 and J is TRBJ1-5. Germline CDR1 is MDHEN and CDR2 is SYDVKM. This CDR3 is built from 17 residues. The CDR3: CASSLLPGNPTSEPQHF.

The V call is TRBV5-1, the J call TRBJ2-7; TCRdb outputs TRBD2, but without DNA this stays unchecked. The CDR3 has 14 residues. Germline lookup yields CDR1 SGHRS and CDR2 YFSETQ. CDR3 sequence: CASSSMLEGYEQYF.

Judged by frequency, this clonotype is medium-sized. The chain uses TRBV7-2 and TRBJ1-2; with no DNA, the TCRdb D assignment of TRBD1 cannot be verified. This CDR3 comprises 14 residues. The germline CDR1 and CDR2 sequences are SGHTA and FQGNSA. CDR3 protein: CASSPPGGTYGYTF.

The CDR3 loop is CASSEQGSGNEQFF. The gene calls are TRBV6-1 and TRBJ2-1; as DNA is missing, the TRBD1 call by TCRdb cannot be tested. Germline lookup yields CDR1 MNHNS and CDR2 SASEGT. This CDR3 is built from 14 residues.

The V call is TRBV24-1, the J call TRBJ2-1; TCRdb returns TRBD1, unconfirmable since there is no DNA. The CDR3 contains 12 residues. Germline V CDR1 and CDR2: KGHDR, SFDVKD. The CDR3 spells CATGQLNNEQFF.

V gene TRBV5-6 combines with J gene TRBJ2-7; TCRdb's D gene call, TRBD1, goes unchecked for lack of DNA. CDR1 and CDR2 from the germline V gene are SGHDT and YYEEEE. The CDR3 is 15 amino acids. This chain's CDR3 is CASSPKTGVPYEQYF.

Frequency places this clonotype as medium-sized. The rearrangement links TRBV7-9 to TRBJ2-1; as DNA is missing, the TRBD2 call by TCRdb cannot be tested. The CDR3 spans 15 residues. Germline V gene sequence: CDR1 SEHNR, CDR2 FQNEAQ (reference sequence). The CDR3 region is CASSMGLGALDEQFF.

This chain's CDR3 is CSARDRGSSYEQYF. The gene calls are TRBV20-1 and TRBJ2-7; the TCRdb D gene call, TRBD1, has no DNA to confirm it. The CDR3 loop spans 14 amino acids. CDR1 is DFQATT and CDR2 is SNEGSKA in the germline V gene (reference sequence).

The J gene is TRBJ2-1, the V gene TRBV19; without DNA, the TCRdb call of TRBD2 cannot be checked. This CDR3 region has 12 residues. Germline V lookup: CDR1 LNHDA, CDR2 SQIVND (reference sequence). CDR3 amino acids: CASSMVGSVWFF.

The CDR3 is CASSGTDPYEQYF. The V and J genes are TRBV10-2 and TRBJ2-7; TCRdb calls TRBD1, which cannot be checked without DNA. Germline V gene sequence: CDR1 WSHSY, CDR2 SAAADI. The CDR3 contains 13 residues.

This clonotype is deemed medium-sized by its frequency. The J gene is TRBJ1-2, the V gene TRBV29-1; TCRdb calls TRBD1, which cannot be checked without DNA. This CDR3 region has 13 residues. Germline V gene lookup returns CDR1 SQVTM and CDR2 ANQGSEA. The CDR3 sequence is CSVEEMGALGYTF. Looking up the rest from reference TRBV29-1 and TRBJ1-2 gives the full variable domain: SAVISQKPSRDICQRGTSLTIQCQVDSQVTMMFWYRQQPGQSLTLIATANQGSEATYESGFVIDKFPISRPNLTFSTLTVSNMSPEDSSIYLCSVEEMGALGYTFGSGTRLTVV.

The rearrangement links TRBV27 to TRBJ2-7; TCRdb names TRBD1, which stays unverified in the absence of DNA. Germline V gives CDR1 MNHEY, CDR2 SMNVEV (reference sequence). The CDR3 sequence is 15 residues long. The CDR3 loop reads CASSYTGTPSYEQYF.

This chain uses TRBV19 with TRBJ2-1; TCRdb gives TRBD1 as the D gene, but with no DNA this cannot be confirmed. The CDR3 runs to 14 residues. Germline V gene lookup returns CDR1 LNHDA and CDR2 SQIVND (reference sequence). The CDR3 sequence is CASSPWAPSNEQFF.

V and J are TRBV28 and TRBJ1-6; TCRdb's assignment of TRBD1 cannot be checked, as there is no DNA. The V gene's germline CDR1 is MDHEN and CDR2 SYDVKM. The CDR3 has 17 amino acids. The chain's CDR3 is CASRGTGGNLPRQPLHF.